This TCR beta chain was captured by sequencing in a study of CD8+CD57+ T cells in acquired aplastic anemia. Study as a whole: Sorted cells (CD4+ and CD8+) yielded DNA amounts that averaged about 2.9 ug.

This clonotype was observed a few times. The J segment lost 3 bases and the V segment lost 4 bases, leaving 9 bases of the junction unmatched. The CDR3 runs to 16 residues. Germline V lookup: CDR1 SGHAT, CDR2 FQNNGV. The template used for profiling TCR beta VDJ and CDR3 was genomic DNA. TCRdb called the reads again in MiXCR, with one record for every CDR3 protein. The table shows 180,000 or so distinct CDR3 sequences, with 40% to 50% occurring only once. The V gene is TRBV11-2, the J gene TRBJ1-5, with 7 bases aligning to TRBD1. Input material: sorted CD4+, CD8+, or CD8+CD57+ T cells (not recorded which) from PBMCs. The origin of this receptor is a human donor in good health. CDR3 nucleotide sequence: TGTGCCAGCAGCTCCGAAGTGGGACAGATCAATCAGCCCCAGCATTTT. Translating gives CASSSEVGQINQPQHF.